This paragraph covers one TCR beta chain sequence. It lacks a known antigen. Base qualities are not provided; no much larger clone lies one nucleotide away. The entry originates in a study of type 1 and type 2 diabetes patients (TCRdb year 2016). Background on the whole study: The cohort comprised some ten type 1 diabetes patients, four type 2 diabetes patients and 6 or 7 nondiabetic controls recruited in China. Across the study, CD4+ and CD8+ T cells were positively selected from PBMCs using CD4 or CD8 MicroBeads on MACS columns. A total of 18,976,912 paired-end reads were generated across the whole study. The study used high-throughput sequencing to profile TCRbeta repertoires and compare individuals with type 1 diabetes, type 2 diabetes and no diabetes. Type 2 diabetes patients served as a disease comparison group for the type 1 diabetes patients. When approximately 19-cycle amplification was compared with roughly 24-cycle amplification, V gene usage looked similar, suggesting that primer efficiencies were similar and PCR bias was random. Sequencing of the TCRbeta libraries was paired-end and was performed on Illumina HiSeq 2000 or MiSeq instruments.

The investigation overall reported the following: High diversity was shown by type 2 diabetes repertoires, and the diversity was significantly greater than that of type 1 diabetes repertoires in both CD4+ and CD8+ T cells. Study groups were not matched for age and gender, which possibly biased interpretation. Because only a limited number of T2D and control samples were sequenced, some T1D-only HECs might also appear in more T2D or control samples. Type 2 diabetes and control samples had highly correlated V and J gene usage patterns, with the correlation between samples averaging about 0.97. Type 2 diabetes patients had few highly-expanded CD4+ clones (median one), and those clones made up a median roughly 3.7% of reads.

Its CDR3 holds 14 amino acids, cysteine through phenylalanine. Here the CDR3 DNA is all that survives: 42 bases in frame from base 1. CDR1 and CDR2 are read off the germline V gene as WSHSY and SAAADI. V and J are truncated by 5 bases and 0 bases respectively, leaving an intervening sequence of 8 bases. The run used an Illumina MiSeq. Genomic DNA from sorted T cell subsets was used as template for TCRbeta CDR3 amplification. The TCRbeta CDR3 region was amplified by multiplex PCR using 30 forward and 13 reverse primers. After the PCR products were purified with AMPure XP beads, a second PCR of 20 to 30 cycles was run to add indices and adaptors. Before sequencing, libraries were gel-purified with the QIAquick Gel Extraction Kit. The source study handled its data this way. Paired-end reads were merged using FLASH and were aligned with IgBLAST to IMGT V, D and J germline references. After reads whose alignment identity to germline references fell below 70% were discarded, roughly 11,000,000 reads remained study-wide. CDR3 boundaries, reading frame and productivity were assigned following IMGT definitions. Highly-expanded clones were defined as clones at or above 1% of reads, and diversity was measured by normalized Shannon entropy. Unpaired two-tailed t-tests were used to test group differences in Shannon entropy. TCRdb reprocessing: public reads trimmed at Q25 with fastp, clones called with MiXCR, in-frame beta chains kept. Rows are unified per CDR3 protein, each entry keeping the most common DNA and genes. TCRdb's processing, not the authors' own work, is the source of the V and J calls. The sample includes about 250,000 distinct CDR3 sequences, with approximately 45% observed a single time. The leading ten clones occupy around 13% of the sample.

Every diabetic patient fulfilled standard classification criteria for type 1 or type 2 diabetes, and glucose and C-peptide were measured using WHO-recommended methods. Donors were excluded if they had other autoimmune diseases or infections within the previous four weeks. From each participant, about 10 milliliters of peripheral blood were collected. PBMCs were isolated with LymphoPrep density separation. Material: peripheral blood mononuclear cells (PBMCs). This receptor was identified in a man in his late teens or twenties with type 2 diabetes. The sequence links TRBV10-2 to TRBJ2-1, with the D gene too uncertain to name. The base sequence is TGCGCCAGCAGTCAGACGAGCTCCTACAATGAGCAGTTCTTC. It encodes CASSQTSSYNEQFF.